The next 25 T cell receptor beta chains were all read from a single sample in a study of blood T cell repertoires in COVID-19. TCRdb's copy holds only in-frame clones and misses some; the assay was immunoSEQ multiplex PCR. The profile shows about 170,000 clones, approximately 92% of them singletons. The sequenced sample consisted of peripheral blood. These receptors were taken from a woman aged 50 to 60 with acute or convalescent COVID-19.

The chain recombines TRBV29-1 with TRBJ1-1; 8 positions agree with TRBD1. This CDR3 comprises 14 residues. Trimming removed 6 bases from V and 3 bases from J; junction bases left unmatched: 9. Germline V lookup: CDR1 SQVTM, CDR2 ANQGSEA. The DNA of the CDR3 is TGCAGCGTAGTAAGACAGGGGCGGTACACTGAAGCTTTCTTT. Translating it yields CSVVRQGRYTEAFF.

This chain connects TRBV19 to TRBJ1-2; 7 nucleotides agree with TRBD1. J gave up 8 bases and V 5 bases, and 5 bases lay outside the gene matches. The CDR3 is made up of 12 amino acids. CDR1 and CDR2 (germline): LNHDA, SQIVND (reference sequence). The CDR3 loop is CASSPPGQGYTF. The CDR3 region has the DNA TGTGCCAGTAGTCCCCCGGGACAGGGCTACACCTTC. The complete variable domain, with remaining parts taken from reference TRBV19 and TRBJ1-2, reads DGGITQSPKYLFRKEGQNVTLSCEQNLNHDAMYWYRQDPGQGLRLIYYSQIVNDFQKGDIAEGYSVSREKKESFPLTVTSAQKNPTAFYLCASSPPGQGYTFGSGTRLTVV.

This clone was detected a few times. The rearrangement uses TRBV2 and TRBJ1-1; maybe TRBD1 (5 bases). CDR1 is SNHLY, CDR2 FYNNEI, per germline. The CDR3 runs 15 residues. V was pared by 1 base and J by 5 bases, with 14 bases between. The CDR3 is CASSEGALRGTEAFF. The CDR3 nucleotides are TGTGCCAGCAGTGAAGGTGCCCTTAGGGGAACTGAAGCTTTCTTT.

V gene TRBV20-1 combines with J gene TRBJ2-5; 8 positions match TRBD1. After removal of 3 bases from V and 5 bases from J, the junction contained 8 bases not matched to a gene. Germline V gives CDR1 DFQATT, CDR2 SNEGSKA (reference sequence). The CDR3 is 14 amino acids. The CDR3 reads CSASKGQGPETQYF. In DNA form, the CDR3 reads TGCAGTGCTAGTAAAGGACAGGGCCCGGAGACCCAGTACTTC.

This chain connects TRBV28 to TRBJ2-1; D is undetermined. Germline lookup yields CDR1 MDHEN and CDR2 SYDVKM. V was pared by 2 bases and J by 3 bases, with 11 bases between. The CDR3 is 15 amino acids. CDR3 bases: TGTGCCAGCAGTTTACCACTCCCGAACTACAATGAGCAGTTCTTC. This encodes CASSLPLPNYNEQFF. Using reference TRBV28 and TRBJ2-1 for the parts outside the CDR3, the full variable domain is DVKVTQSSRYLVKRTGEKVFLECVQDMDHENMFWYRQDPGLGLRLIYFSYDVKMKEKGDIPEGYSVSREKKERFSLILESASTNQTSMYLCASSLPLPNYNEQFFGPGTRLTVL.

The rearrangement uses TRBV5-5 and TRBJ1-5; 8 nucleotides align to TRBD1. Per germline, CDR1 SGHKS and CDR2 YYEKEE (reference sequence). This CDR3 has 15 residues. J gave up 5 bases and V 4 bases, and 8 bases lay outside the gene matches. The CDR3 nucleotides are TGTGCCAGCAGCCGACTGACAGGGGCGGATCAGCCCCAGCATTTT. It specifies CASSRLTGADQPQHF. Combining the CDR3 with reference TRBV5-5 and TRBJ1-5 gives the whole variable domain DAGVTQSPTHLIKTRGQQVTLRCSPISGHKSVSWYQQVLGQGPQFIFQYYEKEERGRGNFPDRFSARQFPNYSSELNVNALLLGDSALYLCASSRLTGADQPQHFGDGTRLSIL.

This clone appeared a single time. V usage is TRBV7-3 and J usage is TRBJ2-1, with 11 bases aligning to TRBD2. From germline, CDR1 is SGHTA and CDR2 FQGTGA. The CDR3 totals 15 residues. Germline trimming cut 5 bases from V and 6 bases from J; bases unmatched to any gene: 6. Written as DNA, the CDR3 is TGTGCCAGCAGCCCTACTAGCGGGGGAACCAATGAGCAGTTCTTC. Its protein is CASSPTSGGTNEQFF.

The CDR3 DNA reads TGCGCCAGCAGCCAGGTCGGACAGGGAGGTCACGACGAGCAGTACTTC. The encoded protein is CASSQVGQGGHDEQYF. J is TRBJ2-7 and V is TRBV4-1, with 8 positions matching TRBD1. This CDR3 region has 16 residues. Germline loops: CDR1 MGHRA, CDR2 YSYEKL. The V gene end was trimmed by 3 bases and the J gene end by 5 bases; junction bases not matched to a gene: 12.

The chain has TRBV24-1 and TRBJ2-7; the D gene is possibly TRBD2 (5 bases). Trimming removed 6 bases at V and 0 bases at J, with 8 bases between. The CDR3 is made up of 13 amino acids. Germline CDR1 reads KGHDR; CDR2 reads SFDVKD. The CDR3: CATSRAGSYEQYF. The CDR3 nucleotides are TGTGCCACCAGTAGGGCGGGCTCCTACGAGCAGTACTTC.

This chain uses TRBV2 with TRBJ2-7; D not certain. The germline V gene has CDR1 SNHLY and CDR2 FYNNEI. The CDR3 has 11 residues. The V and J ends lost 10 bases and 1 base respectively, with 8 bases between them. In DNA form, the CDR3 reads TGTGCCATCCGCGTTTCCTACGAGCAGTACTTC. Residues: CAIRVSYEQYF.

This chain connects TRBV2 to TRBJ1-4; D is uncertain. Trimming pared 4 bases from V and 5 bases from J, leaving 8 bases between. The V gene's germline CDR1 is SNHLY and CDR2 FYNNEI. The CDR3 spans 13 residues. CDR3 DNA: TGTGCCAGCAGTGTACAGTTCAATGAAAAACTGTTTTTT. It yields the protein CASSVQFNEKLFF.

The J gene is TRBJ2-1, the V gene TRBV7-6, with TRBD2 matching over 7 bases. The germline V gene has CDR1 SGHVS and CDR2 FNYEAQ. The CDR3 is 20 amino acids. The ends lost 5 bases at V and 3 bases at J; junction bases unmatched: 22. The CDR3 is CASSNPRLAENQKSYNEQFF. CDR3 sequence (DNA): TGTGCCAGCAGCAACCCCCGGCTAGCGGAGAACCAAAAAAGCTACAATGAGCAGTTCTTC.

This chain joins TRBV6-6 and TRBJ1-1, with a tentative D call TRBD1 (6 bases). The ends were cut back, 2 bases at V and 4 bases at J, with 11 bases in the middle. Germline lookup yields CDR1 MNHNY and CDR2 SVGAGI (reference sequence). CDR3 length: 14 residues. The CDR3 DNA reads TGTGCCAGCAGTTACCATCTACAGGGCACTGAAGCTTTCTTT. It translates to CASSYHLQGTEAFF.

The chain carries TRBV7-3 and TRBJ2-1; TRBD2 matches 7 bases. V shed 2 bases, J shed 6 bases, and the junction held 4 bases outside the gene matches. CDR1 is SGHTA, CDR2 FQGTGA, per germline. This CDR3 spans 14 amino acids. The CDR3 nucleotides are TGTGCCAGCAGCTTATTGCGGGAGTCCAATGAGCAGTTCTTC. Protein product: CASSLLRESNEQFF.

CDR3 sequence (DNA): TGTGCCAGCAGCTCCAGTTTGGGAGCCGGGACAGGCCAATACTACGAGCAGTACTTC. Its protein is CASSSSLGAGTGQYYEQYF. The J gene is TRBJ2-7, the V gene TRBV7-9; TRBD1 matches at 8 bases. Germline CDR1 SEHNR, CDR2 FQNEAQ (reference sequence). The CDR3 totals 19 residues. Unmatched junction bases numbered 20, after V lost 4 bases and J lost 3 bases.

Only one count was recorded for this clone. V and J are TRBV15 and TRBJ2-7; 8 nucleotides agree with TRBD2. J was trimmed by 2 bases and V by 0 bases; bases with no gene match: 3. The CDR3 is 15 amino acids. Germline lookup yields CDR1 LNHNV and CDR2 YYDKDF (reference sequence). The CDR3 loop reads CATSREAGGPYEQYF. CDR3 bases: TGTGCCACCAGCAGAGAGGCGGGGGGCCCCTACGAGCAGTACTTC. The complete variable domain, with remaining parts taken from reference TRBV15 and TRBJ2-7, reads DAMVIQNPRYQVTQFGKPVTLSCSQTLNHNVMYWYQQKSSQAPKLLFHYYDKDFNNEADTPDNFQSRRPNTSFCFLDIRSPGLGDTAMYLCATSREAGGPYEQYFGPGTRLTVT.

The chain uses TRBV28 and TRBJ1-5, with a possible D match to TRBD1 (5 bases). The V gene lost 3 bases and the J gene lost 5 bases, with 14 bases spanning the gap. The CDR3 runs to 15 residues. Germline CDR1 is MDHEN and CDR2 is SYDVKM. The CDR3 DNA is TGTGCCAGCAGTTTCAGGACACAGATTTATCAGCCCCAGCATTTT. It is translated as CASSFRTQIYQPQHF.

The V and J genes are TRBV24-1 and TRBJ2-5; TRBD2 aligns across 11 bases. The junction had 4 bases not matched to a gene; V was cut back by 1 base and J by 4 bases. Germline CDR1 KGHDR, CDR2 SFDVKD. CDR3 length equals 16 residues. In nucleotides, the CDR3 is TGTGCCACCAGTGATTTTACTAGCGGGAGACGAGAGACCCAGTACTTC. Translating gives CATSDFTSGRRETQYF.

The genes are TRBV19 and TRBJ2-7; 12 bases fit TRBD1. The J segment lost 6 bases and the V segment lost 2 bases, leaving 5 bases of the junction unmatched. The CDR3 runs to 15 residues. Germline lookup yields CDR1 LNHDA and CDR2 SQIVND (reference sequence). CDR3 protein: CASSITGTGGGEQYF. Written as DNA, the CDR3 is TGTGCCAGTAGTATAACTGGGACAGGGGGCGGCGAGCAGTACTTC.

The chain has TRBV2 and TRBJ2-1; 9 bases line up with TRBD2. V shed 7 bases and J 5 bases; nucleotides not matched to a gene: 9. CDR3 length: 15 residues. Germline CDR1 reads SNHLY; CDR2 reads FYNNEI. The CDR3 loop reads CASTLRGRGDNEQFF. DNA of the CDR3: TGTGCCAGCACCCTTCGCGGGAGGGGGGACAATGAGCAGTTCTTC.

CDR3 DNA: TGTGCCAGCAGTACAGGGTTGGGAAACACCATATATTTT. It codes for CASSTGLGNTIYF. The rearrangement uses TRBV28 and TRBJ1-3; D possibly corresponds to TRBD1 (6 bases). Between the trimmed V and J ends, which lost 5 bases and 4 bases, there was a span of 9 bases. Germline V lookup: CDR1 MDHEN, CDR2 SYDVKM. The CDR3 length is 13 residues.

The V and J genes are TRBV5-1 and TRBJ1-1; D perhaps matches TRBD1 (5 bases). Deletions cut 2 bases from V and 4 bases from J, with 9 bases between. Germline loops: CDR1 SGHRS, CDR2 YFSETQ. The CDR3 spans 13 residues. The DNA of the CDR3 is TGCGCCAGCAGCTTACAGGATTCCACTGAAGCTTTCTTT. It specifies CASSLQDSTEAFF. Full variable domain (missing parts from reference TRBV5-1 and TRBJ1-1): KAGVTQTPRYLIKTRGQQVTLSCSPISGHRSVSWYQQTPGQGLQFLFEYFSETQRNKGNFPGRFSGRQFSNSRSEMNVSTLELGDSALYLCASSLQDSTEAFFGQGTRLTVV.

The chain uses TRBV4-1 and TRBJ1-6; D is possibly TRBD1 (5 bases). The germline V and J ends were trimmed by 4 bases and 5 bases, with 9 bases remaining between them. The CDR3 has 14 residues. Germline V gene sequence: CDR1 MGHRA, CDR2 YSYEKL. CDR3 amino acids: CASSPGTDNSPLHF. Here the CDR3 DNA reads TGCGCCAGCAGCCCTGGGACTGATAATTCACCCCTCCACTTT.

The chain joins TRBV24-1 to TRBJ2-2, with D possibly being TRBD2 (6 bases). Germline V gives CDR1 KGHDR, CDR2 SFDVKD. This CDR3 contains 16 residues. The V gene lost 4 bases and the J gene lost 4 bases, with 15 bases spanning the gap. The CDR3 loop is CATSDDGGILTGELFF. The CDR3 bases are TGTGCCACCAGTGACGACGGGGGAATTCTCACCGGGGAGCTGTTTTTT.

The rearrangement joins TRBV19 to TRBJ2-1, with 8 bases fitting TRBD2. Trimming at V came to 6 bases and at J to 4 bases, leaving 8 bases not matched to a gene. This CDR3 has 15 residues. The V gene's germline CDR1 is LNHDA and CDR2 SQIVND (reference sequence). The CDR3 DNA is TGTGCCAGTAGATATAGCGGGACCTTATACAATGAGCAGTTCTTC. Amino acid sequence: CASRYSGTLYNEQFF.